This T cell receptor beta chain was documented in a study of blood T cell repertoires in COVID-19. Overall study context: The United States, Italy and Spain supplied acute and convalescent COVID-19 samples. The analysed material was cDNA or gDNA that came from T cells, B-cell-depleted T cells, or PBMCs.

Germline-derived CDR1 and CDR2 are LGHDT and YNNKEL (reference sequence). V shed 1 base, J shed 2 bases, and the junction held 5 bases outside the gene matches. The CDR3 covers 17 residues. Sequencing used immunoSEQ multiplex PCR; TCRdb keeps in-frame clones, though not all of them. In the table there are 100,000 to 140,000 clones, 65% to 80% of which are singletons. This clonotype originated in a man aged 70 or older with acute or convalescent COVID-19. V and J are TRBV3-1 (or the pseudogene TRBV3-2) and TRBJ2-2; 9 nucleotides agree with TRBD2. The sample was peripheral blood. The chain's CDR3 is CASSQGLAGRNTGELFF. The CDR3 coding sequence is TGTGCCAGCAGCCAAGGTCTAGCGGGGAGAAACACCGGGGAGCTGTTTTTT.